Listed below are T cell receptor beta chains from one sample, sequenced in a study of blood T cells in healthy people across ages. Each CDR3 protein is one row after TCRdb ran MiXCR on the 5' RACE reads. The sample lists approximately 2,000,000 distinct CDR3 sequences; around 40% were seen once. Material for sequencing was blood. These receptors were obtained from a human donor in good health. CDR3s include the opening cysteine and the closing phenylalanine or tryptophan. The order of the fields is CDR3 protein, CDR3 DNA, CDR3 length, D gene, clone size, V gene, J gene. A D gene is named only where the DNA matches it firmly. Size values are once, few and many counts, or a class for expanded clones, and some rows have none.

CDR3: CSASSGDTQYF; DNA: TGCAGTGCTTCCTCCGGAGATACGCAGTATTTT; length: 11; D: NA; size: many; V: TRBV20-1; J: TRBJ2-3
CDR3: CATSDSRQIRSYNEQFF; DNA: TGTGCCACCAGTGACAGTAGACAGATCCGCTCCTACAATGAGCAGTTCTTC; length: 17; D: NA; size: NA; V: TRBV24-1; J: TRBJ2-1
CDR3: CASSSQLRTGGYEQYF; DNA: TGTGCCAGCAGCTCCCAGCTTCGGACAGGGGGCTACGAGCAGTACTTC; length: 16; D: TRBD1; size: NA; V: TRBV7-2; J: TRBJ2-7
CDR3: CSAPGQGTDAQYF; DNA: TGCAGTGCCCCCGGACAGGGCACAGATGCGCAGTATTTT; length: 13; D: TRBD1; size: NA; V: TRBV20-1; J: TRBJ2-3
CDR3: CASSPFGGEDYGYTF; DNA: TGCGCCAGCAGCCCCTTTGGGGGCGAAGACTATGGCTACACCTTC; length: 15; D: NA; size: NA; V: TRBV5-1; J: TRBJ1-2
CDR3: CASSPSLTSREQTGANVLTF; DNA: TGTGCCAGCAGCCCTTCACTCACCTCAAGGGAGCAGACTGGGGCCAACGTCCTGACTTTC; length: 20; D: NA; size: NA; V: TRBV3-1; J: TRBJ2-6
CDR3: CSAPHQGGSEQYF; DNA: TGCAGTGCTCCCCACCAGGGGGGCTCCGAGCAGTACTTC; length: 13; D: NA; size: NA; V: TRBV20-1; J: TRBJ2-7
CDR3: CSVTPPTGTEAFF; DNA: TGCAGCGTGACACCGCCCACAGGGACTGAAGCTTTCTTT; length: 13; D: NA; size: NA; V: TRBV29-1; J: TRBJ1-1
CDR3: CASSFGQGFQETQYF; DNA: TGTGCCAGCAGTTTCGGACAGGGGTTCCAAGAGACCCAGTACTTC; length: 15; D: TRBD1; size: NA; V: TRBV28; J: TRBJ2-5
CDR3: CASSLGGNHNGQFF; DNA: TGTGCCAGCAGTTTAGGCGGCAACCACAATGGGCAGTTCTTC; length: 14; D: NA; size: once; V: TRBV12-3/TRBV12-4; J: TRBJ2-1
CDR3: CSVEEEGSYGYTF; DNA: TGCAGCGTTGAAGAGGAGGGGAGTTATGGCTACACCTTC; length: 13; D: NA; size: NA; V: TRBV29-1; J: TRBJ1-2
CDR3: CASWGARMIETQYF; DNA: TGTGCCAGCTGGGGGGCGAGGATGATCGAGACCCAGTACTTC; length: 14; D: NA; size: NA; V: TRBV21-1; J: TRBJ2-5
CDR3: CASSSDTGTNEKLFF; DNA: TGCGCCAGCAGCTCGGACACTGGAACTAATGAAAAACTGTTTTTT; length: 15; D: NA; size: few; V: TRBV5-1; J: TRBJ1-4
CDR3: CASSPTGFPRKMYF; DNA: TGTGCCAGCAGTCCAACGGGGTTCCCGCGAAAAATGTACTTC; length: 14; D: NA; size: few; V: TRBV2; J: TRBJ2-4
CDR3: CSVGGGGRSGYTF; DNA: TGCAGCGTTGGCGGGGGCGGGAGGAGTGGCTACACCTTC; length: 13; D: NA; size: NA; V: TRBV29-1; J: TRBJ1-2
CDR3: CASTKGHFVGYTF; DNA: TGTGCCAGCACTAAAGGACATTTTGTGGGCTACACCTTC; length: 13; D: NA; size: NA; V: TRBV6-5; J: TRBJ1-2
CDR3: CSARVTGSTDTQYF; DNA: TGCAGTGCTAGAGTTACTGGATCGACAGATACGCAGTATTTT; length: 14; D: NA; size: NA; V: TRBV20-1; J: TRBJ2-3
CDR3: CSASRGGPEQYF; DNA: TGCAGTGCTTCTCGGGGAGGGCCTGAGCAGTACTTC; length: 12; D: TRBD2; size: once; V: TRBV20-1; J: TRBJ2-7
CDR3: CASSATGTGVYEQYF; DNA: TGTGCCAGCAGCGCAACCGGGACAGGGGTATACGAGCAGTACTTC; length: 15; D: TRBD1; size: once; V: TRBV7-3; J: TRBJ2-7
CDR3: CASSLVGIGETQYF; DNA: TGTGCCAGCAGCTTAGTGGGAATTGGGGAGACCCAGTACTTC; length: 14; D: NA; size: few; V: TRBV7-2; J: TRBJ2-5
CDR3: CAWMPGEAYEQYF; DNA: TGTGCCTGGATGCCAGGCGAGGCCTACGAGCAGTACTTC; length: 13; D: NA; size: NA; V: TRBV30; J: TRBJ2-7
CDR3: CASSQVPAGTDTQYF; DNA: TGCGCCAGCAGCCAAGTACCAGCTGGCACAGATACGCAGTATTTT; length: 15; D: NA; size: few; V: TRBV4-3; J: TRBJ2-3
CDR3: CASSQDLRGSGGSFEQYF; DNA: TGTGCCAGCAGCCAAGATCTGAGGGGTAGCGGGGGGTCGTTCGAGCAGTACTTC; length: 18; D: TRBD2; size: few; V: TRBV4-2; J: TRBJ2-7
CDR3: CASSEPGGGETQYF; DNA: TGTGCCAGCAGTGAACCGGGGGGAGGAGAGACCCAGTACTTC; length: 14; D: TRBD2; size: few; V: TRBV2; J: TRBJ2-5
CDR3: CASSHTAGSGDTQYF; DNA: TGTGCCAGCAGCCATACGGCGGGTTCCGGGGATACGCAGTATTTT; length: 15; D: NA; size: NA; V: TRBV3-1; J: TRBJ2-3
CDR3: CASSLGPGLVHHEQYF; DNA: TGTGCCAGCAGCTTGGGCCCGGGACTAGTTCACCACGAGCAGTACTTC; length: 16; D: TRBD2; size: NA; V: TRBV11-1; J: TRBJ2-7
CDR3: CASSDMANTGELFF; DNA: TGTGCCAGCAGTGATATGGCGAACACCGGGGAGCTGTTTTTT; length: 14; D: NA; size: once; V: TRBV6-1; J: TRBJ2-2
CDR3: CASSRGIAGGTDTQYF; DNA: TGTGCCAGCAGCCGAGGCATTGCGGGGGGCACAGATACGCAGTATTTT; length: 16; D: TRBD2; size: NA; V: TRBV4-2; J: TRBJ2-3
CDR3: CASSHRGGGENTEAFF; DNA: TGTGCCAGCAGTCACAGGGGAGGGGGTGAGAACACTGAAGCTTTCTTT; length: 16; D: TRBD1; size: NA; V: TRBV12-3/TRBV12-4; J: TRBJ1-1
CDR3: CASSLPGEAFF; DNA: TGTGCCAGCAGCTTACCAGGCGAAGCTTTCTTT; length: 11; D: NA; size: NA; V: TRBV7-2; J: TRBJ1-1
CDR3: CSAGNLQQGNLGEQYF; DNA: TGCAGTGCCGGGAACTTACAACAGGGGAACCTCGGCGAGCAGTACTTC; length: 16; D: TRBD1; size: NA; V: TRBV20-1; J: TRBJ2-7
CDR3: CASSPSHDRGNEQYF; DNA: TGCGCCAGCAGTCCGTCCCACGACAGGGGAAACGAGCAGTACTTC; length: 15; D: TRBD1; size: NA; V: TRBV5-1; J: TRBJ2-7